The sequence of this TCR beta chain was determined in a study of control samples from healthy donors and cancer patients. In germline, CDR1 is MDHEN, CDR2 SYDVKM. There are 11 residues in the CDR3. TCRdb's copy holds only in-frame clones and misses some; the assay was immunoSEQ multiplex PCR. This sample has about 140,000 clones, with about 90% found just once. The V call is TRBV28, the J call TRBJ2-7, with 8 bases identical to TRBD1. Sequenced sample: blood. The sequence was obtained from a man aged 18-30 years in good health. CDR3 coding DNA: TGTGCGACTGACAGGGGCTACGAGCAGTACTTC. Protein product: CATDRGYEQYF.